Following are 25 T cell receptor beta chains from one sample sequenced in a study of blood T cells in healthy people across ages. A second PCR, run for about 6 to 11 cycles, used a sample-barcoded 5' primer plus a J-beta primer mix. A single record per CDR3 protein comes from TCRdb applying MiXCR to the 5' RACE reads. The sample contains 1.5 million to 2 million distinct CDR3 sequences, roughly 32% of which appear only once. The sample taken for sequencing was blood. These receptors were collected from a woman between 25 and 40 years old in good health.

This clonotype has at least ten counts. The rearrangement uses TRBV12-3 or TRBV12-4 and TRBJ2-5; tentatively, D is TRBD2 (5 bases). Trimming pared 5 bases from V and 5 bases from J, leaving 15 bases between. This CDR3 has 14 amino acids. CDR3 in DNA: TGTGCCAGCAGTCCAACGACCCGAGGGGAGACCCAGTACTTC. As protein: CASSPTTRGETQYF.

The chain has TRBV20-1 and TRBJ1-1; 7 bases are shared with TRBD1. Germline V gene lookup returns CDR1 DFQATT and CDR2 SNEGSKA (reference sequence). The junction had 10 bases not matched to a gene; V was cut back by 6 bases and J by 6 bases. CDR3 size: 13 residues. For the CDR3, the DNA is TGCAGTGCCAAGACAGGGACGGGCCCTGAAGCTTTCTTT. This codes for CSAKTGTGPEAFF.

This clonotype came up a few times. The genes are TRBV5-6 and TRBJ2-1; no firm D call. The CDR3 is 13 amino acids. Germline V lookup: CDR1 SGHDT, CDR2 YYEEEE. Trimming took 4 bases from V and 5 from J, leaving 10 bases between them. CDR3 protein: CASSPWTNNEQFF. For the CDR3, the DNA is TGTGCCAGCAGCCCCTGGACCAACAATGAGCAGTTCTTC.

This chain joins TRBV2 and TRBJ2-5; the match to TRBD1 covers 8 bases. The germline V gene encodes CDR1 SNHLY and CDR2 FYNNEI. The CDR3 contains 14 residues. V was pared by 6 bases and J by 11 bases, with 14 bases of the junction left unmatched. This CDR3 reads CASRDGQGSGEQYF. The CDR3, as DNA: TGTGCCAGCAGAGACGGACAGGGTTCGGGGGAGCAGTACTTC.

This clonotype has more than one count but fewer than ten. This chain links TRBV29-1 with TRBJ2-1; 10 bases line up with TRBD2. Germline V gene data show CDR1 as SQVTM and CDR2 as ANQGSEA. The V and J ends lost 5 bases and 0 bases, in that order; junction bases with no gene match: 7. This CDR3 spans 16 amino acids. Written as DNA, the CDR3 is TGCAGCGTTCACAGCGGGGGGGACTTCTCCTACAATGAGCAGTTCTTC. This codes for CSVHSGGDFSYNEQFF.

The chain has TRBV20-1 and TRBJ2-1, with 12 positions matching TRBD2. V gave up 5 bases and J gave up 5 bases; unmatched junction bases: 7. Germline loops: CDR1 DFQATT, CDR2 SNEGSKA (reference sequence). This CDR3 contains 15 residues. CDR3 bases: TGCAGTGCTCCAACACTAGCGGGAGGCCACAATGAGCAGTTCTTC. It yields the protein CSAPTLAGGHNEQFF.

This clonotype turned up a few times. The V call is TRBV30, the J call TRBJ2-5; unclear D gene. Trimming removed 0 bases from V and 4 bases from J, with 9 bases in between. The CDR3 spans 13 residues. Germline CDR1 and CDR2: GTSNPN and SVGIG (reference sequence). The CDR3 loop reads CAWSVSSRETQYF. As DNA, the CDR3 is TGTGCCTGGAGTGTAAGTTCTCGAGAGACCCAGTACTTC.

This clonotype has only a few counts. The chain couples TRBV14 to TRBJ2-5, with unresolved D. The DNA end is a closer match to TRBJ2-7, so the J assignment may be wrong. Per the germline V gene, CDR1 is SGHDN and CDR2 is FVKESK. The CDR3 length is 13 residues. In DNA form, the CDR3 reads TGTGCCAGCAGCCTTCAACTGGGATACGAGCAGTACTTC. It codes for CASSLQLGYEQYF.

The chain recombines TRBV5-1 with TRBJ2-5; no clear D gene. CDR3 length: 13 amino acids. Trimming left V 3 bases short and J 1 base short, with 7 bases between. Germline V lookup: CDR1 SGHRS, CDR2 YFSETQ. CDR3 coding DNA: TGCGCCAGCAGCTCGCCACTCCAAGAGACCCAGTACTTC. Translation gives CASSSPLQETQYF.

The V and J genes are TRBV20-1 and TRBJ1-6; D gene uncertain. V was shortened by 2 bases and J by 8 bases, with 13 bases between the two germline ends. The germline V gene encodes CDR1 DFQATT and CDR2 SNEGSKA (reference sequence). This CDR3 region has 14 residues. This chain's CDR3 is CSARSPVLDSPLHF. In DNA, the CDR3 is TGCAGTGCTAGATCACCGGTTTTGGATTCACCCCTCCACTTT.

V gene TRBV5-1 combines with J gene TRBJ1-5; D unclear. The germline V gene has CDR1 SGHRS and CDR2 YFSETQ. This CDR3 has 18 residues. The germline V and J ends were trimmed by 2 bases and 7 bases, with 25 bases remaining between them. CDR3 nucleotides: TGCGCCAGCAGCTTCCACCTTGGGGTCCCACCACTCCGGCAGCCCCAGCATTTT. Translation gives CASSFHLGVPPLRQPQHF.

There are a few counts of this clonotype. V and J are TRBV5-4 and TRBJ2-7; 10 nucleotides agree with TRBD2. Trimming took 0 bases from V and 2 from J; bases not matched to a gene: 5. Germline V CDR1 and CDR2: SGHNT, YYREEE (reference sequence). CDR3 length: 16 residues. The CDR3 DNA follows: TGTGCCAGCAGCTTGGTTGGAAGCGGGGGGGCCTACGAGCAGTACTTC. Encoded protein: CASSLVGSGGAYEQYF.

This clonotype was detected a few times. The CDR3 DNA follows: TGTGCCAGCAGCTTAGGGCCGGCCCAGTTCTTC. This gives the protein CASSLGPAQFF. The chain links TRBV7-2 to TRBJ2-1; D is undetermined. CDR1 SGHTA and CDR2 FQGNSA come from the germline V gene. V was trimmed by 1 base and J by 13 bases, leaving 8 bases between them. CDR3 length: 11 amino acids.

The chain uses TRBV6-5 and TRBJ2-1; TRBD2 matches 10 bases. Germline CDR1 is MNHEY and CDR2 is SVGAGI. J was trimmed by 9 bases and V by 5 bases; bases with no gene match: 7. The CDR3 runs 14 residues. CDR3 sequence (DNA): TGTGCCAGCAGTCCCCTGAGCGGGGGGGGTGAGCAGTTCTTC. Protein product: CASSPLSGGGEQFF.

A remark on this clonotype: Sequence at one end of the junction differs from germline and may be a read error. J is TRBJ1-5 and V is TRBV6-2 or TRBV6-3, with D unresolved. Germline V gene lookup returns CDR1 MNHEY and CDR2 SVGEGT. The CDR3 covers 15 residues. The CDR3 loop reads CASSPWISSNRPQHF. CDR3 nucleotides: TGTGCCAGCAGCCCCTGGATAAGTAGCAATCGGCCCCAGCATTTT.

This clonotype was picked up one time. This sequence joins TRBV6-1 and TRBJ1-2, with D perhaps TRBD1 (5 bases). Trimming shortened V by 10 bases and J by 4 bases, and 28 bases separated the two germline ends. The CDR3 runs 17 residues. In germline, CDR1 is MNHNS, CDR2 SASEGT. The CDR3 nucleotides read TGTGCCAACAGCCATACTCCGGTGGCAGGGTCTCTCTATGGCTACACCTTC. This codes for CANSHTPVAGSLYGYTF.

CDR3 DNA sequence: TGTGCCAGCAGCATGCAGGGCTACACCTTC. Translation gives CASSMQGYTF. The chain couples TRBV21-1 to TRBJ1-2. TRBV21-1 has pseudogene status. The CDR3 runs 10 residues.

Here the CDR3 DNA reads TGCGCCAGCAGGTCGAACGGGGGGGGACAGGACGAGCAGTACTTC. Translating it yields CASRSNGGGQDEQYF. The chain employs TRBV5-1 and TRBJ2-7; the D gene could be TRBD1 or TRBD2 (8 bases each). CDR1 and CDR2 (germline): SGHRS, YFSETQ. V lost 5 bases and J lost 5, with 20 bases in between. The CDR3 totals 15 residues. The whole variable domain, filled in from reference TRBV5-1 and TRBJ2-7, reads KAGVTQTPRYLIKTRGQQVTLSCSPISGHRSVSWYQQTPGQGLQFLFEYFSETQRNKGNFPGRFSGRQFSNSRSEMNVSTLELGDSALYLCASRSNGGGQDEQYFGPGTRLTVT.

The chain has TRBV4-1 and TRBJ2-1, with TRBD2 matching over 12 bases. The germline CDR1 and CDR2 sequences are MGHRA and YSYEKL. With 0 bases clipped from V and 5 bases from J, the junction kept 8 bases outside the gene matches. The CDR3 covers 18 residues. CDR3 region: CASSQELAGGFTDNEQFF. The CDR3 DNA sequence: TGCGCCAGCAGCCAAGAGCTAGCGGGGGGGTTCACTGACAATGAGCAGTTCTTC.

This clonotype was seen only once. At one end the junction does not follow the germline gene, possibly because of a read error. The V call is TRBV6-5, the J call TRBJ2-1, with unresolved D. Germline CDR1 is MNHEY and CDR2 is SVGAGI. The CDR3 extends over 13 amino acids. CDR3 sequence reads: CASRVPGHNGQFF. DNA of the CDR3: TGTGCCAGCAGAGTTCCGGGCCATAATGGGCAGTTCTTC.

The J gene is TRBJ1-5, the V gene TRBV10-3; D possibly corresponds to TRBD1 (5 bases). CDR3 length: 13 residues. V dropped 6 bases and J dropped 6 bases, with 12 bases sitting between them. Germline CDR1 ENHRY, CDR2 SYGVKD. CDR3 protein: CAIRAGLGQPQHF. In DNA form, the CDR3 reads TGTGCCATCAGAGCGGGACTCGGTCAGCCCCAGCATTTT.

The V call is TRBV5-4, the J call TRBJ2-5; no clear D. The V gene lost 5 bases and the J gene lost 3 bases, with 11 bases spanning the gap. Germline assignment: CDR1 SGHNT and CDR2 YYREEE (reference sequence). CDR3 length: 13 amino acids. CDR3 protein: CASSSPGKETQYF. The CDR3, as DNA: TGTGCCAGCAGTTCCCCAGGAAAAGAGACCCAGTACTTC.

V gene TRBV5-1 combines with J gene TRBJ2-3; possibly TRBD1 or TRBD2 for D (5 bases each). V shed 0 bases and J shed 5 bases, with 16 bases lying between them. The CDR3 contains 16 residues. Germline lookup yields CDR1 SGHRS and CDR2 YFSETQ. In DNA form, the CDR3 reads TGCGCCAGCAGCTTGGGGGCATCTTCGAGGGGAGATACGCAGTATTTT. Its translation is CASSLGASSRGDTQYF.

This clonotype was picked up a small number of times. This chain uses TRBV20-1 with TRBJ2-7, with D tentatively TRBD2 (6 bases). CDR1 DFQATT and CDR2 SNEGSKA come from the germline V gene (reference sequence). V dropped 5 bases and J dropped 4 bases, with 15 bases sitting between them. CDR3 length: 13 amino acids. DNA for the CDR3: TGCAGTGCTTCTTTCAGCGGGCCTTACGAGCAGTACTTC. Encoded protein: CSASFSGPYEQYF.

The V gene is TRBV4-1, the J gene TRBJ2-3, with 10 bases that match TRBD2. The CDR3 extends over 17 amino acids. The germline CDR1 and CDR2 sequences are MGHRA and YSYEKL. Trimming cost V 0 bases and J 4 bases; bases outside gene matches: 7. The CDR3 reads CASSQDLPSGSSDTQYF. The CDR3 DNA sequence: TGCGCCAGCAGCCAAGATCTCCCTAGCGGGAGTTCAGATACGCAGTATTTT.